This T cell receptor (beta chain) came from a study of T cell repertoires in cytomegalovirus infection. As for the study in general: Evidence of both CMV infection and a matching HLA type came from public TCR beta signatures. Study conclusions and caveats: Identification of carriers of CMV plus the relevant HLA was performed using cumulative public TCR beta family frequency. Within the response measured ex vivo, HLA-C-restricted CMV-specific TCR beta clonotypes were dominant.

MiXCR, applied by TCRdb to the reads, yields one record per CDR3 protein. The data show about 260,000 distinct CDR3 sequences, roughly 10% seen once. This clonotype was recorded at least ten times. Antigen specificity is unknown. Sequenced input: PBMCs. The sequence was obtained from a human donor in good health (CMV status not recorded). Some clones in this sample may be carry-over from other donors' samples.

The CDR3 DNA reads as TGTGCGTCCGCAGGGAAGGATAATTCACCCCTCCACTTT. Encoded protein: CASAGKDNSPLHF. This sequence joins TRBV12-3 or TRBV12-4 and TRBJ1-6; D possibly corresponds to TRBD1 (5 bases). The CDR3 contains 13 residues.